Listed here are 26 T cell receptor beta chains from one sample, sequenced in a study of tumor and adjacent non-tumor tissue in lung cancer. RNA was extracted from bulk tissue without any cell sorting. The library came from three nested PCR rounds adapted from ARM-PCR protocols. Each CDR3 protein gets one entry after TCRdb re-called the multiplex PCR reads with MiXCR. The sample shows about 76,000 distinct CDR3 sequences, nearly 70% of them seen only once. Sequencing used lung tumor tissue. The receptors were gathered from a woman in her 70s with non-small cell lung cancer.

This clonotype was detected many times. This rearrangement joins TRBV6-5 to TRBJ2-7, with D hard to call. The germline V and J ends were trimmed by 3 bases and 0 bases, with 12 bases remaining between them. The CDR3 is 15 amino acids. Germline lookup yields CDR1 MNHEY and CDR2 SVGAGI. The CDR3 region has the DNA TGTGCCAGCAGTTATGCCAATCGGAGCTCCTACGAGCAGTACTTC. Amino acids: CASSYANRSSYEQYF.

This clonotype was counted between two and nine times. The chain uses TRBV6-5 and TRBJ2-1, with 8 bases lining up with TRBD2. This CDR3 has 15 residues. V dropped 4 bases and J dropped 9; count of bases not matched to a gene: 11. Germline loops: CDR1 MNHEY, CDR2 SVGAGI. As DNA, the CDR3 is TGTGCCAGCAGTTCCCTCGGAAGCGGGAGCACTGAGCAGTTCTTC. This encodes CASSSLGSGSTEQFF.

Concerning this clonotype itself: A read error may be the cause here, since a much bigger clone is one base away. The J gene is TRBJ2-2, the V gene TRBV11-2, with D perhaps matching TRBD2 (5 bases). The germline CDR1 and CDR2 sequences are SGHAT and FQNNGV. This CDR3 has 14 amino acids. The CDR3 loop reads CASSLDFGTGEMFF. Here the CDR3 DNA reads TGTGCCAGCAGCCTGGACTTTGGCACCGGGGAGATGTTTTTT.

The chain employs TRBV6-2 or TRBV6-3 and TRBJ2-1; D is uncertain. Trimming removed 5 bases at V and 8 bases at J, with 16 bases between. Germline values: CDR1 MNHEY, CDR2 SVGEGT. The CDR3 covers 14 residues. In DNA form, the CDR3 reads TGTGCCAGCAGTACACGGAGAGACGTGGATGAGCAGTTCTTC. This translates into CASSTRRDVDEQFF.

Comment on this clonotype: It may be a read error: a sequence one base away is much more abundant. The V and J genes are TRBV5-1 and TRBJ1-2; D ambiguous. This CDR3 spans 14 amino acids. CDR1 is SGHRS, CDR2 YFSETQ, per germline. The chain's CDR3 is CTSSSANLNYGYTF. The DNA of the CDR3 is TGCACCAGCAGCTCGGCTAACCTCAACTATGGCTACACCTTC.

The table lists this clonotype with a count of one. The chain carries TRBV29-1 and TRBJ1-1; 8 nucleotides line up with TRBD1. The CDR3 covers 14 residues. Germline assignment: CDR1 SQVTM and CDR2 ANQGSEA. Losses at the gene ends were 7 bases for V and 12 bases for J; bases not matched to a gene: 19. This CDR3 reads CSAQGRTGNTETFF. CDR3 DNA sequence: TGCAGCGCCCAAGGACGGACAGGGAACACTGAGACTTTCTTT.

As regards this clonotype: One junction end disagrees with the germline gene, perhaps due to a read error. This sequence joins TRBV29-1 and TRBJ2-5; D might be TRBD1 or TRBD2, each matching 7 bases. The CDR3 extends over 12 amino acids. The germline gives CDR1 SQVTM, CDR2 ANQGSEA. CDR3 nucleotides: TGTAGCGTCTTCAGGGGGGGGGAGACCCAGTACTTC. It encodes CSVFRGGETQYF.

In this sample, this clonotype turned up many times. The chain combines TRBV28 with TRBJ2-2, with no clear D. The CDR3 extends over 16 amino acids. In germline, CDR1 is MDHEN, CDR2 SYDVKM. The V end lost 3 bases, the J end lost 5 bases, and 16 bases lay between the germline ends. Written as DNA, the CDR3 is TGTGCCAGCAGTTTTTCTCCAAGGTTCGTGACCGGGGAGCTGTTTTTT. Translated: CASSFSPRFVTGELFF. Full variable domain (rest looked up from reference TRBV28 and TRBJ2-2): DVKVTQSSRYLVKRTGEKVFLECVQDMDHENMFWYRQDPGLGLRLIYFSYDVKMKEKGDIPEGYSVSREKKERFSLILESASTNQTSMYLCASSFSPRFVTGELFFGEGSRLTVL.

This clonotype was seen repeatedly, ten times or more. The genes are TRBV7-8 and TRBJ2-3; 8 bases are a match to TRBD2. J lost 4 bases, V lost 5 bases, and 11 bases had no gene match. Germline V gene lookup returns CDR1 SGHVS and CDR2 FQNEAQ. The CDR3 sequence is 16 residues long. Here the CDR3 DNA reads TGTGCCAGCAGCAACCTAGGGCGGGAGGCAGCAGATACGCAGTATTTT. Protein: CASSNLGREAADTQYF.

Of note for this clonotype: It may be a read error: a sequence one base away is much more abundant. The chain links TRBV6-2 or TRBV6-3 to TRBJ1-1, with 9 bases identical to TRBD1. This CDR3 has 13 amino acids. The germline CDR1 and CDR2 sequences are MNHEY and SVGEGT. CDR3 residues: CASSITRTGAGSF. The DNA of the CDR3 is TGTGCCAGCAGTATAACCAGGACAGGGGCTGGTTCCTTT.

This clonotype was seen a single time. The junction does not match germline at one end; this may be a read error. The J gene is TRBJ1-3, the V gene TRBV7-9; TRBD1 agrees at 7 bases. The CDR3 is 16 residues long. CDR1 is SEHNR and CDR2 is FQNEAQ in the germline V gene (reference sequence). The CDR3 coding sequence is TGTGGCAGCAGCTCCAGGGGGGCGAGCTCTGGAAACACCATATATTTT. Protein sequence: CGSSSRGASSGNTIYF.

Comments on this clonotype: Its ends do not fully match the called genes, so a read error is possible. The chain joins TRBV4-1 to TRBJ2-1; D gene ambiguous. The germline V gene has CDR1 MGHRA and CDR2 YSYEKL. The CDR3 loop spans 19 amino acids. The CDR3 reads CASSLYAVTRFSSYNGQFF. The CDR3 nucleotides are TGCGCCAGCAGCCTCTATGCCGTGACAAGGTTTAGCTCCTACAATGGGCAGTTCTTC.

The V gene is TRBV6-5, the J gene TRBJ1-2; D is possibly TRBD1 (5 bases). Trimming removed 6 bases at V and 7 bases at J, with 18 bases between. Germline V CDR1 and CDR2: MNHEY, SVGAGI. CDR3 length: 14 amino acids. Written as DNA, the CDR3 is TGTGCCAGCAGGGATGCCGGGACGAATTTTGGCTACACCTTC. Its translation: CASRDAGTNFGYTF.

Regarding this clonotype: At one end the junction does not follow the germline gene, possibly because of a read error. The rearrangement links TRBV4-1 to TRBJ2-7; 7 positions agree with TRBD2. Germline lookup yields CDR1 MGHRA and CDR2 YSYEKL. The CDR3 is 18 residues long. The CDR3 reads CASSQGWLVGGDSYKQYF. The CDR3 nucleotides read TGCGCCAGCAGCCAAGGTTGGCTAGTGGGAGGGGACTCCTACAAGCAGTACTTC.

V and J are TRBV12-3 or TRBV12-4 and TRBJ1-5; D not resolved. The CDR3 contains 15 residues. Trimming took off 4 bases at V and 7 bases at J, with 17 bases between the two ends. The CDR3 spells CASSYTTAANQPQHF. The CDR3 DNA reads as TGTGCCAGCAGTTATACGACCGCGGCGAACCAGCCCCAGCATTTT.

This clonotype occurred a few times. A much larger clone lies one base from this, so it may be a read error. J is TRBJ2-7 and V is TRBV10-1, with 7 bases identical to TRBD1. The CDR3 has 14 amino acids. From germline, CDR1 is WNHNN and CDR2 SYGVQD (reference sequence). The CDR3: CAGGQENGRYEQYF. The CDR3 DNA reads TGCGCAGGAGGACAGGAGAACGGAAGATACGAGCAGTACTTC.

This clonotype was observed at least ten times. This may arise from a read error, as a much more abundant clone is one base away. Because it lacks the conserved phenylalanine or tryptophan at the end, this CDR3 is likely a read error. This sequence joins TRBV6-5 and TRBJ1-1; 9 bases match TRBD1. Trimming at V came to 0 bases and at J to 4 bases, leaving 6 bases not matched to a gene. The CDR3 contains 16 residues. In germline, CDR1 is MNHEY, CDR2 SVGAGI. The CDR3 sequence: CASSYSATGGGTEAFL. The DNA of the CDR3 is TGTGCCAGCAGTTACTCTGCCACAGGGGGCGGCACTGAAGCTTTCCTT.

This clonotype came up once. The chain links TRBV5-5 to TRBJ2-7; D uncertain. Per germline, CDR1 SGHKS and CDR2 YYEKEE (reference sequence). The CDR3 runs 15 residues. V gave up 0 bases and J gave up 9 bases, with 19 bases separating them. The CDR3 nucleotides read TGTGCCAGCAGCTTGGGATCACGGGTCTCCTACACGCAGTACTTC. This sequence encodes CASSLGSRVSYTQYF. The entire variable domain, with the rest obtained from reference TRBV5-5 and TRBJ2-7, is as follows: DAGVTQSPTHLIKTRGQQVTLRCSPISGHKSVSWYQQVLGQGPQFIFQYYEKEERGRGNFPDRFSARQFPNYSSELNVNALLLGDSALYLCASSLGSRVSYTQYFGPGTRLTVT.

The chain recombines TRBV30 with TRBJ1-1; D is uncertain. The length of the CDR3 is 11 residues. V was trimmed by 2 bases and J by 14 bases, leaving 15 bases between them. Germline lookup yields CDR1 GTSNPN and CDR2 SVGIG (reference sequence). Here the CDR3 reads CAWSHPSGAFF. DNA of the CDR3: TGTGCCTGGAGTCACCCCTCCGGAGCCTTCTTT.

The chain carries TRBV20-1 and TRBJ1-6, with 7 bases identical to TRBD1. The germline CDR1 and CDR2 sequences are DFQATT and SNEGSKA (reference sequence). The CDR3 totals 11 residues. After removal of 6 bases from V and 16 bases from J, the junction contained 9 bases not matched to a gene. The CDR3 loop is CSADDRVTLHF. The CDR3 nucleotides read TGCAGTGCGGATGACAGGGTAACTCTCCACTTT.

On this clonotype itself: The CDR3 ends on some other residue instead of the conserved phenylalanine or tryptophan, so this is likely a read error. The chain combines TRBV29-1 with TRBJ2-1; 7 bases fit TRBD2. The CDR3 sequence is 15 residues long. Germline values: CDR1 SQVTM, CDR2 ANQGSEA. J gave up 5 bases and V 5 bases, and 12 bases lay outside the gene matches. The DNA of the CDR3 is TGCAGCGTTTCGGCGGGGGTAGCAGAGAACAATGAGCAGTTCTTA. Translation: CSVSAGVAENNEQFL.

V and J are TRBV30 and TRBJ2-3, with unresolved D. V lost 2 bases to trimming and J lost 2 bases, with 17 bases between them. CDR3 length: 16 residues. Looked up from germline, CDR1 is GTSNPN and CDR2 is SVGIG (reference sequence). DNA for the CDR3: TGTGCCTGGAGTCGAGCTATCGGTGATCTCACAGATACGCAGTATTTT. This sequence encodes CAWSRAIGDLTDTQYF.

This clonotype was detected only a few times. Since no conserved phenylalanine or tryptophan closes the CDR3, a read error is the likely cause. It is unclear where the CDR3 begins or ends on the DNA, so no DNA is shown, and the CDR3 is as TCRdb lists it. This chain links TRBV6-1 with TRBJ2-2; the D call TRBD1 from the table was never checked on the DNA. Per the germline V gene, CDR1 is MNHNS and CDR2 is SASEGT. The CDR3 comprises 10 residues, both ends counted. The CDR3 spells CASRSPTTRG.

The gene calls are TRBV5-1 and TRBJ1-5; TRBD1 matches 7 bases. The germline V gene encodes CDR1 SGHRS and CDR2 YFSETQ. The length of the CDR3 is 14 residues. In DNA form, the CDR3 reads TGCACCAACAGTCTGGACAGGCACAATCAGCCCCAGCATTTT. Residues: CTNSLDRHNQPQHF. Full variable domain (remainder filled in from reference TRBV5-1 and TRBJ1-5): KAGVTQTPRYLIKTRGQQVTLSCSPISGHRSVSWYQQTPGQGLQFLFEYFSETQRNKGNFPGRFSGRQFSNSRSEMNVSTLELGDSALYLCTNSLDRHNQPQHFGDGTRLSIL.

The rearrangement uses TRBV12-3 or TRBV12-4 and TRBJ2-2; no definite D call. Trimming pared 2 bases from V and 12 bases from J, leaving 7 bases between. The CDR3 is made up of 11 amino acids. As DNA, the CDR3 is TGTGCCAGCAGTTTAACTGTGAAGCTGTTTTTT. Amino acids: CASSLTVKLFF.

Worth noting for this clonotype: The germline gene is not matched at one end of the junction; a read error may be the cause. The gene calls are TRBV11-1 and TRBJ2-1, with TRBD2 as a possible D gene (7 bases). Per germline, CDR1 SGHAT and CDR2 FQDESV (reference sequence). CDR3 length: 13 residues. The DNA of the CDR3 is TGTGCCAGCAGCATCACCCGGGGGGCCGAGCAGTTTTTC. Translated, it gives CASSITRGAEQFF. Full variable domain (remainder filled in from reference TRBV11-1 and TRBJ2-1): EAEVAQSPRYKITEKSQAVAFWCDPISGHATLYWYRQILGQGPELLVQFQDESVVDDSQLPKDRFSAERLKGVDSTLKIQPAELGDSAMYLCASSITRGAEQFFGPGTRLTVL.